What follows are 29 T cell receptor beta chains derived from one specimen sequenced in a study of OX40 agonist ivuxolimab in advanced cancers. Libraries were prepared by immunoSEQ multiplex PCR; TCRdb keeps only in-frame clonotypes and omits some of them. The data hold about 20,000 clones, with approximately 70% observed a single time. Specimen: CD4+ or CD8+ T cells sorted from blood, collected in a trial of the OX40 agonist ivuxolimab. These receptors came from an adult with an advanced solid tumor such as melanoma, head and neck, liver or kidney cancer.

The gene calls are TRBV28 and TRBJ1-1; D is perhaps TRBD1 (6 bases). There are 14 residues in the CDR3. Per the germline V gene, CDR1 is MDHEN and CDR2 is SYDVKM. Deletions cut 1 base from V and 4 bases from J, with 10 bases between. The CDR3 coding sequence is TGTGCCAGCAGTTTATCACAGGGAGCCACTGAAGCTTTCTTT. Amino acids: CASSLSQGATEAFF.

The chain has TRBV4-1 and TRBJ2-2, with TRBD1 matching over 10 bases. Germline V CDR1 and CDR2: MGHRA, YSYEKL. The CDR3 is 15 residues long. V lost 10 bases, J lost 7 bases, and 12 bases stayed unmatched. The CDR3 spells CATASGTGAYGELFF. As DNA, the CDR3 is TGCGCCACGGCCTCCGGGACAGGGGCATACGGGGAGCTGTTTTTT.

This clone is labeled medium-sized. The CDR3 coding sequence is TGTGCCAGCAGCCTGGGCGGGGCAATGGACGAGCAGTACTTC. It is translated as CASSLGGAMDEQYF. The chain employs TRBV7-3 and TRBJ2-7, with a weak D call TRBD2 (6 bases). Trimming left V 5 bases short and J 5 bases short, with 16 bases between. Per the germline V gene, CDR1 is SGHTA and CDR2 is FQGTGA. This CDR3 spans 14 amino acids.

The V and J genes are TRBV28 and TRBJ1-6, with D maybe TRBD1 (5 bases). The CDR3 extends over 13 amino acids. Germline V CDR1 and CDR2: MDHEN, SYDVKM. V was clipped by 10 bases and J by 7 bases, with 14 bases between them. In DNA form, the CDR3 reads TGTGCCACCGGACGGGGGGGGAATTCACCCCTCCACTTT. Its translation is CATGRGGNSPLHF.

CDR3 in amino acids: CASSAGDRYEQYF. Here the CDR3 DNA reads TGTGCCAGCAGCGCGGGGGACCGGTACGAGCAGTACTTC. The chain joins TRBV9 to TRBJ2-7; the D gene is possibly TRBD2 (6 bases). V lost 3 bases and J lost 4, with 11 bases in between. Germline CDR1 reads SGDLS; CDR2 reads YYNGEE. The CDR3 covers 13 residues. Using reference TRBV9 and TRBJ2-7 for the parts outside the CDR3, the full variable domain is DSGVTQTPKHLITATGQRVTLRCSPRSGDLSVYWYQQSLDQGLQFLIQYYNGEERAKGNILERFSAQQFPDLHSELNLSSLELGDSALYFCASSAGDRYEQYFGPGTRLTVT.

The chain uses TRBV7-8 and TRBJ1-5; 8 positions agree with TRBD1. This CDR3 has 14 residues. The ends lost 6 bases at V and 4 bases at J; junction bases unmatched: 5. Germline CDR1 is SGHVS and CDR2 is FQNEAQ. The CDR3 protein is CASRMDRANQPQHF. In DNA form, the CDR3 reads TGTGCCAGCAGAATGGACAGGGCGAATCAGCCCCAGCATTTT.

The rearrangement links TRBV7-6 to TRBJ2-7; 12 bases align to TRBD2. After removal of 5 bases from V and 7 bases from J, the junction contained 9 bases not matched to a gene. This CDR3 has 15 amino acids. Germline loops: CDR1 SGHVS, CDR2 FNYEAQ. CDR3 protein: CASSAGLAGTMEQYF. CDR3 nucleotides: TGTGCCAGCAGCGCCGGACTAGCGGGGACCATGGAGCAGTACTTC.

This clone was seen a handful of times. The gene calls are TRBV7-8 and TRBJ2-5; 10 nucleotides line up with TRBD2. The CDR3 runs to 16 residues. V lost 4 bases, J lost 0 bases, and 5 bases stayed unmatched. Germline loops: CDR1 SGHVS, CDR2 FQNEAQ. In DNA form, the CDR3 reads TGTGCCAGCAGCTCGCGACTAGCGGGCGACCAAGAGACCCAGTACTTC. Encoded protein: CASSSRLAGDQETQYF.

In DNA, the CDR3 is TGTGCCAGCAGCAATAGGACAGATCCAGAAGCCAAAAACATTCAGTACTTC. Translation gives CASSNRTDPEAKNIQYF. This chain connects TRBV21-1 to TRBJ2-4; the table's D call, TRBD1, was not checked against the DNA. TRBV21-1 is designated a pseudogene. The CDR3 extends over 17 amino acids.

This clone has a count of ten or more. The V call is TRBV4-3, the J call TRBJ1-2; D remains unclear. V was shortened by 5 bases and J by 6 bases, with 7 bases between the two germline ends. The CDR3 extends over 11 amino acids. Germline CDR1 and CDR2: LGHNA and YSLEER. CDR3 nucleotides: TGCGCCAGCAGCTACATGGATGGCTACACCTTC. This translates into CASSYMDGYTF.

The chain combines TRBV6-5 with TRBJ2-7; TRBD1 aligns across 7 bases. The V gene's germline CDR1 is MNHEY and CDR2 SVGAGI. The junction had 7 bases not matched to a gene; V was cut back by 8 bases and J by 3 bases. This CDR3 has 13 amino acids. CDR3 in amino acids: CASGWTGHYEQYF. CDR3 coding DNA: TGTGCCAGCGGTTGGACAGGCCACTACGAGCAGTACTTC.

This clone was observed a few times. The chain couples TRBV4-3 to TRBJ1-1; D not resolved. Germline V gene sequence: CDR1 LGHNA, CDR2 YSLEER. The CDR3 totals 14 residues. Trimming cost V 0 bases and J 4 bases, with 9 bases left between them. CDR3 region: CASSQDWGFTEAFF. The DNA of the CDR3 is TGCGCCAGCAGCCAAGATTGGGGTTTCACTGAAGCTTTCTTT.

The chain carries TRBV5-1 and TRBJ1-4, with D unresolved. CDR3 size: 14 residues. V gave up 4 bases and J gave up 0 bases, with 7 bases separating them. The V gene's germline CDR1 is SGHRS and CDR2 YFSETQ. The CDR3 sequence is CASSQASTNEKLFF. DNA for the CDR3: TGCGCCAGCAGCCAGGCGTCAACTAATGAAAAACTGTTTTTT.

V is TRBV14 and J is TRBJ2-1; TRBD2 matches 11 bases. Germline CDR1 is SGHDN and CDR2 is FVKESK. This CDR3 has 16 amino acids. V lost 4 bases, J lost 0 bases, and 2 bases stayed unmatched. CDR3 region: CASSLAGGSSYNEQFF. CDR3 in DNA: TGTGCCAGCAGCCTAGCGGGGGGGAGCTCCTACAATGAGCAGTTCTTC.

The chain couples TRBV9 to TRBJ2-7, with D maybe TRBD2 (5 bases). Trimming took 0 bases from V and 3 from J, leaving 13 bases between them. This CDR3 region has 15 residues. Germline V gene data show CDR1 as SGDLS and CDR2 as YYNGEE. The CDR3: CASSVGGSVGYEQYF. The CDR3, as DNA: TGTGCCAGCAGCGTAGGTGGGAGCGTGGGCTACGAGCAGTACTTC.

This clone was observed a single time. This rearrangement joins TRBV18 to TRBJ1-6; 7 bases are a match to TRBD1. Germline loops: CDR1 KGHSH, CDR2 LQKENI. The CDR3 is 15 residues long. V lost 3 bases to trimming and J lost 5 bases; unmatched junction nucleotides: 4. CDR3 DNA sequence: TGTGCCAGCTCACCGTTGGGACAGAATAATTCACCCCTCCACTTT. This translates into CASSPLGQNNSPLHF.

By its share, this clone is medium-sized (0.01 to 0.1%). The chain employs TRBV27 and TRBJ1-6; D call uncertain. V was clipped by 3 bases and J by 7 bases, with 10 bases between them. The CDR3 runs 14 residues. From germline, CDR1 is MNHEY and CDR2 SMNVEV (reference sequence). The CDR3 region has the DNA TGTGCCAGCAGTTTTATGTTGGGAAATTCACCCCTCCACTTT. Amino acids: CASSFMLGNSPLHF.

CDR3: CASSTRGSGGPTDTQYF. DNA of the CDR3: TGTGCCAGCAGCACCCGGGGTAGCGGGGGACCCACAGATACGCAGTATTTT. This rearrangement joins TRBV9 to TRBJ2-3, with TRBD2 matching 9 bases. J was trimmed by 2 bases and V by 4 bases; bases with no gene match: 11. The V gene's germline CDR1 is SGDLS and CDR2 YYNGEE. The CDR3 length is 17 residues.

This chain uses TRBV4-3 with TRBJ2-2; perhaps TRBD1 as D (6 bases). CDR1 LGHNA and CDR2 YSLEER come from the germline V gene. The CDR3 length is 13 residues. Trimming took 11 bases from V and 8 from J, leaving 18 bases between them. In nucleotides, the CDR3 is TGCGCCGCCTCGGACAGCGAAAGAGGGGAGCTGTTTTTT. Protein product: CAASDSERGELFF.

CDR3 nucleotides: TGTGCCAGCAGTTATTACTCCTACAATGAGCAGTTCTTC. It encodes CASSYYSYNEQFF. The chain employs TRBV6-6 and TRBJ2-1, with unresolved D. CDR1 is MNHNY, CDR2 SVGAGI, per germline (reference sequence). The ends were cut back, 3 bases at V and 0 bases at J, with 3 bases in the middle. There are 13 residues in the CDR3.

This clone came up once. This chain joins TRBV7-6 and TRBJ2-2, with TRBD2 matching 11 bases. The CDR3 is made up of 16 amino acids. V dropped 4 bases and J dropped 0; count of bases not matched to a gene: 1. Germline-derived CDR1 and CDR2 are SGHVS and FNYEAQ. The CDR3 DNA follows: TGTGCCAGCAGCTCGGGACTAGCGGCGAACACCGGGGAGCTGTTTTTT. This translates into CASSSGLAANTGELFF.

This clone qualifies as medium-sized (0.01 to 0.1%). The chain is built from TRBV6-5 and TRBJ2-5; 10 bases fit TRBD2. The CDR3 loop spans 15 amino acids. V lost 5 bases and J lost 0; bases outside the gene matches: 3. In germline, CDR1 is MNHEY, CDR2 SVGAGI. The CDR3 sequence is CASSPSGGDQETQYF. The DNA of the CDR3 is TGTGCCAGCAGTCCAAGCGGGGGGGACCAAGAGACCCAGTACTTC.

This sequence joins TRBV6-1 and TRBJ1-5, with D unclear. This CDR3 is built from 13 residues. With 8 bases removed from V and 0 bases from J, the gap between germline ends came to 8 bases. Looked up from germline, CDR1 is MNHNS and CDR2 is SASEGT. The CDR3 sequence: CASLQNSNQPQHF. The CDR3 region has the DNA TGTGCCAGCCTCCAAAATAGCAATCAGCCCCAGCATTTT.

This chain uses TRBV4-1 with TRBJ2-3; 8 nucleotides align to TRBD2. The CDR3 sequence is 14 residues long. The V gene end was trimmed by 4 bases and the J gene end by 11 bases; junction bases not matched to a gene: 11. The V gene's germline CDR1 is MGHRA and CDR2 YSYEKL. The CDR3 is CASSLGSSGGGQYF. The CDR3 DNA sequence: TGCGCCAGCAGCCTGGGGTCCAGCGGGGGCGGGCAGTATTTT.

At least ten counts were recorded for this clone. The V call is TRBV7-9, the J call TRBJ2-7, with 7 bases identical to TRBD1. CDR3 length equals 15 residues. Germline V gives CDR1 SEHNR, CDR2 FQNEAQ (reference sequence). J gave up 0 bases and V 5 bases, and 7 bases lay outside the gene matches. The CDR3 DNA reads TGTGCCAGCAGCGAGGACAGGACCCACTCCTACGAGCAGTACTTC. Residues: CASSEDRTHSYEQYF.

This chain links TRBV5-6 with TRBJ1-2, with TRBD1 as a possible D gene (6 bases). Germline loops: CDR1 SGHDT, CDR2 YYEEEE. This CDR3 has 14 amino acids. Trimming removed 0 bases from V and 6 bases from J, with 12 bases in between. The CDR3 region is CASSLAARGHGYTF. For the CDR3, the DNA is TGTGCCAGCAGCTTGGCCGCCAGGGGACATGGCTACACCTTC.

This clone was picked up a small number of times. This chain connects TRBV2 to TRBJ2-7; no definite D call. The V gene's germline CDR1 is SNHLY and CDR2 FYNNEI. This CDR3 contains 12 residues. V shed 5 bases and J shed 3 bases, with 8 bases lying between them. DNA for the CDR3: TGTGCCAGCAGTTCGGACCTCTACGAGCAGTACTTC. Residues: CASSSDLYEQYF.

The chain combines TRBV7-3 with TRBJ2-7; D is perhaps TRBD1 (6 bases). Germline-derived CDR1 and CDR2 are SGHTA and FQGTGA. Trimming stripped 8 bases from V and 0 bases from J, with 17 bases between. The CDR3 is made up of 15 amino acids. The CDR3 is CASSITGQSSYEQYF. Here the CDR3 DNA reads TGTGCCAGCTCCATAACCGGACAGTCCTCCTACGAGCAGTACTTC.

This clone has a single count. The chain is built from TRBV7-9 and TRBJ2-1; D not resolved. This CDR3 has 12 amino acids. Germline V lookup: CDR1 SEHNR, CDR2 FQNEAQ (reference sequence). V shed 4 bases and J shed 5 bases, with 6 bases lying between them. The CDR3 DNA follows: TGTGCCAGCAGCTCCAGAGACAATGAGCAGTTCTTC. This encodes CASSSRDNEQFF.